Presented here are 20 T cell receptor beta chains from one specimen sequenced in a study of cytomegalovirus exposure and HLA in healthy donors (dated by TCRdb to about 2017). Receptors were amplified or captured by the immunoSEQ multiplex PCR assay. For the multiplex PCR, a mixture combining 60 forward primers for TCR Vbeta segments and 13 reverse primers for TCR Jbeta segments was used. What TCRdb holds here is the immuneACCESS table cut down to in-frame rearrangements. Part of the clones is not present; checked against another copy, under half of the missing clones reflect an unresolved V gene, and the others are unexplained. In this sample the table shows about 100,000 clones, 70% to 85% of which occur a single time. 1.2% of the sample lies in the top ten. The sequencing sample was made of PBMCs. The receptors come from a woman aged 18-30 years in good health and CMV-seronegative.

This chain uses TRBV5-4 with TRBJ1-2; D not resolved. CDR3 length equals 14 residues. V lost 3 bases and J 1 base, leaving 10 bases between the germline ends. In germline, CDR1 is SGHNT, CDR2 YYREEE (reference sequence). The CDR3 DNA reads TGTGCCAGCAGCTCCGAACCCGGTAACTATGGCTACACCTTC. This codes for CASSSEPGNYGYTF.

This chain's CDR3 is CASRTYKREGQETQYF. The CDR3 coding sequence is TGTGCCAGCAGGACTTATAAGCGGGAGGGCCAAGAGACCCAGTACTTC. The chain employs TRBV6-4 and TRBJ2-5; 10 nucleotides align to TRBD2. The junction had 8 bases not matched to a gene; V was cut back by 6 bases and J by 1 base. The CDR3 has 16 residues. Looked up from germline, CDR1 is MRHNA and CDR2 is SNTAGT.

Only a few counts were recorded for this clone. The rearrangement uses TRBV4-1 and TRBJ2-5, with no clear D. This CDR3 is 16 amino acids long. Germline values: CDR1 MGHRA, CDR2 YSYEKL. V lost 0 bases, J lost 0 bases, and 11 bases lay in between. CDR3 bases: TGCGCCAGCAGCCAAGATTCTTCGCAGTACCAAGAGACCCAGTACTTC. This codes for CASSQDSSQYQETQYF.

This rearrangement joins TRBV19 to TRBJ1-1; D uncertain. The CDR3 spans 15 residues. Looked up from germline, CDR1 is LNHDA and CDR2 is SQIVND (reference sequence). Trimming left V 4 bases short and J 4 bases short, with 16 bases between. CDR3 residues: CASSTHSLGGTEAFF. The CDR3 nucleotides read TGTGCCAGTAGTACTCACAGCCTGGGAGGCACTGAAGCTTTCTTT. The full variable domain, in which reference TRBV19 and TRBJ1-1 provide the parts outside the CDR3, is DGGITQSPKYLFRKEGQNVTLSCEQNLNHDAMYWYRQDPGQGLRLIYYSQIVNDFQKGDIAEGYSVSREKKESFPLTVTSAQKNPTAFYLCASSTHSLGGTEAFFGQGTRLTVV.

This clone turned up a few times. The chain links TRBV5-6 to TRBJ1-1; D may be TRBD1 (6 bases). Germline V lookup: CDR1 SGHDT, CDR2 YYEEEE. The ends were cut back, 0 bases at V and 11 bases at J, with 8 bases in the middle. The CDR3 has 11 residues. As DNA, the CDR3 is TGTGCCAGCAGCTTGGGGCAGGGGGCTTTCTTT. It specifies CASSLGQGAFF.

This chain connects TRBV29-1 to TRBJ2-1; the match to TRBD1 covers 8 bases. V gave up 5 bases and J gave up 7 bases; unmatched junction bases: 10. CDR3 length: 14 residues. The germline V gene has CDR1 SQVTM and CDR2 ANQGSEA. The CDR3 DNA sequence: TGCAGCGTTAATAGAGGGACAGGTCGAAATGAGCAGTTCTTC. Amino acids: CSVNRGTGRNEQFF.

V usage is TRBV4-1 and J usage is TRBJ2-1, with 7 bases identical to TRBD2. Germline V gene sequence: CDR1 MGHRA, CDR2 YSYEKL. The CDR3 is made up of 13 amino acids. The V and J ends lost 8 bases and 4 bases, in that order; junction bases with no gene match: 5. The CDR3: CASGRAVYNEQFF. As DNA, the CDR3 is TGCGCCAGCGGGAGGGCCGTTTACAATGAGCAGTTCTTC.

The genes are TRBV7-9 and TRBJ2-2; D perhaps matches TRBD1 (6 bases). Looked up from germline, CDR1 is SEHNR and CDR2 is FQNEAQ (reference sequence). V was shortened by 2 bases and J by 1 base, with 14 bases between the two germline ends. The CDR3 loop spans 17 amino acids. The CDR3 reads CASSLPQGIKNTGELFF. The CDR3 DNA sequence: TGTGCCAGCAGCTTACCTCAGGGGATAAAGAACACCGGGGAGCTGTTTTTT.

The chain recombines TRBV6-5 with TRBJ2-7, with a weak D call TRBD2 (6 bases). Per germline, CDR1 MNHEY and CDR2 SVGAGI. The V end was cut by 6 bases, the J end by 5 bases, with 17 bases between. The CDR3 has 14 amino acids. In DNA, the CDR3 is TGTGCCAGCAGGAGGGACTTTCGATTGCACGAGCAGTACTTC. Encoded protein: CASRRDFRLHEQYF.

This clone was counted only a few times. The chain employs TRBV5-6 and TRBJ2-7, with 10 bases that match TRBD1. This CDR3 is 14 amino acids long. Germline V gene sequence: CDR1 SGHDT, CDR2 YYEEEE. J lost 5 bases, V lost 4 bases, and 6 bases had no gene match. As DNA, the CDR3 is TGTGCCAGCAGCCCCCGGGACAGGGGTCACGAGCAGTACTTC. It codes for CASSPRDRGHEQYF. Full variable domain (outside the CDR3, taken from reference TRBV5-6 and TRBJ2-7): DAGVTQSPTHLIKTRGQQVTLRCSPKSGHDTVSWYQQALGQGPQFIFQYYEEEERQRGNFPDRFSGHQFPNYSSELNVNALLLGDSALYLCASSPRDRGHEQYFGPGTRLTVT.

The chain recombines TRBV2 with TRBJ1-4; 7 bases align to TRBD1. The germline CDR1 and CDR2 sequences are SNHLY and FYNNEI. The V and J ends lost 6 bases and 8 bases, in that order; junction bases with no gene match: 12. The CDR3 loop spans 15 amino acids. The CDR3 DNA sequence: TGTGCCAGCAGCTACACCGGGACAGATGTGGAAAAACTGTTTTTT. Translation: CASSYTGTDVEKLFF.

This clone came up a few times. This chain connects TRBV18 to TRBJ1-2; D ambiguous. The CDR3 totals 12 residues. Per germline, CDR1 KGHSH and CDR2 LQKENI. Trimming shortened V by 0 bases and J by 6 bases, and 5 bases separated the two germline ends. The chain's CDR3 is CASSPPEDGYTF. CDR3 in DNA: TGTGCCAGCTCACCACCGGAGGATGGCTACACCTTC.

The V and J genes are TRBV5-1 and TRBJ1-2; 8 bases map to TRBD1. CDR3 length equals 15 residues. V was pared by 0 bases and J by 4 bases, with 5 bases of the junction left unmatched. Per the germline V gene, CDR1 is SGHRS and CDR2 is YFSETQ. CDR3 in amino acids: CASSLDTGGIYGYTF. CDR3 DNA sequence: TGCGCCAGCAGCTTGGACACAGGGGGTATCTATGGCTACACCTTC.

The rearrangement links TRBV7-9 to TRBJ2-2, with TRBD1 identical over 8 bases. Germline V gene lookup returns CDR1 SEHNR and CDR2 FQNEAQ (reference sequence). The CDR3 is 15 residues long. With 5 bases clipped from V and 4 bases from J, the junction kept 6 bases outside the gene matches. The CDR3 DNA reads TGTGCCAGCAGCACAGGGGGAGTGAGCACCGGGGAGCTGTTTTTT. Amino acid sequence: CASSTGGVSTGELFF. The variable domain in full, completed from reference TRBV7-9 and TRBJ2-2, reads DTGVSQNPRHKITKRGQNVTFRCDPISEHNRLYWYRQTLGQGPEFLTYFQNEAQLEKSRLLSDRFSAERPKGSFSTLEIQRTEQGDSAMYLCASSTGGVSTGELFFGEGSRLTVL.

The gene calls are TRBV11-2 and TRBJ2-7; TRBD1 matches 8 bases. The germline CDR1 and CDR2 sequences are SGHAT and FQNNGV. J was trimmed by 0 bases and V by 2 bases; bases with no gene match: 3. The CDR3 totals 15 residues. The CDR3 DNA follows: TGTGCCAGCAGCTTAAACAGGGGGTACTCCTACGAGCAGTACTTC. Its translation is CASSLNRGYSYEQYF.

The CDR3 here is CASRLAADGGQYF. In nucleotides, the CDR3 is TGTGCCAGCAGGTTAGCGGCCGATGGGGGCCAGTACTTC. The chain employs TRBV6-1 and TRBJ2-5, with TRBD2 as a possible D gene (6 bases). Germline lookup yields CDR1 MNHNS and CDR2 SASEGT. The CDR3 has 13 residues. V shed 6 bases and J shed 10 bases, with 18 bases lying between them.

The chain links TRBV11-2 to TRBJ2-5, with D possibly being TRBD1 (6 bases). The CDR3 contains 13 residues. Germline CDR1 reads SGHAT; CDR2 reads FQNNGV. V lost 1 base to trimming and J lost 3 bases, with 6 bases between them. This CDR3 reads CASSLGTEETQYF. Written as DNA, the CDR3 is TGTGCCAGCAGCTTAGGGACAGAAGAGACCCAGTACTTC.

CDR3 sequence reads: CASSYTTGNEQYF. CDR3 sequence (DNA): TGCGCCAGCAGCTATACTACAGGGAACGAGCAGTACTTC. The J gene is TRBJ2-7, the V gene TRBV5-1, with D maybe TRBD1 (6 bases). This CDR3 has 13 amino acids. Germline V gene data show CDR1 as SGHRS and CDR2 as YFSETQ. V lost 3 bases and J lost 5, with 12 bases in between.

This clone was recorded only once. The gene calls are TRBV30 and TRBJ2-7; TRBD2 is a possible D gene (5 bases). V dropped 2 bases and J dropped 7 bases, with 9 bases sitting between them. Per the germline V gene, CDR1 is GTSNPN and CDR2 is SVGIG (reference sequence). The CDR3 spans 11 residues. CDR3 residues: CAWSSGLEQYF. CDR3 coding DNA: TGTGCCTGGAGTAGCGGTCTGGAGCAGTACTTC. The whole variable domain, filled in from reference TRBV30 and TRBJ2-7, reads SQTIHQWPATLVQPVGSPLSLECTVEGTSNPNLYWYRQAAGRGLQLLFYSVGIGQISSEVPQNLSASRPQDRQFILSSKKLLLSDSGFYLCAWSSGLEQYFGPGTRLTVT.

The rearrangement uses TRBV6-4 and TRBJ2-1; D may be TRBD1 (5 bases). The V gene's germline CDR1 is MRHNA and CDR2 SNTAGT. This CDR3 is 14 amino acids long. The ends were cut back, 2 bases at V and 9 bases at J, with 14 bases in the middle. This CDR3 reads CASSDGQGQGEQFF. In DNA, the CDR3 is TGTGCCAGCAGTGACGGGCAGGGTCAGGGTGAGCAGTTCTTC.